This TCR beta chain came from a study of STAT5B mutations in CD4+ large granular lymphocyte leukemia. Study findings and constraints: 8/27 top patient clones versus 2/35 control clones were TRBV06-family. Main leukemic clonotypes were patient-specific, but 20% to 25% appeared at low frequency elsewhere.

The repertoire was sequenced with immunoSEQ multiplex PCR; TCRdb's copy has only in-frame clones and lacks some. The profile covers 30,000 to 35,000 clones, with roughly 76% appearing a single time and under 4.5% taken by the ten largest. As regards this clone: The antigen remains unidentified.

CDR1 MNHEY and CDR2 SVGAGI come from the germline V gene. The V segment lost 6 bases and the J segment 6 bases; nucleotides outside the gene matches: 8. This CDR3 contains 14 residues. Sequences were obtained from CD4+ T cells from blood buffy coats. The chain couples TRBV6-5 to TRBJ1-5; the match to TRBD1 covers 7 bases. This clonotype originated in a human donor in good health. The DNA for the CDR3 is TGTGCCAGCAGAAACAGGGGCTTGGGTCAGCCCCAGCATTTT. It yields the protein CASRNRGLGQPQHF.